These T cell receptor beta chains were read from a single sample in a study of shared clonotypes between healthy human individuals. The repertoire was sequenced with immunoSEQ multiplex PCR; TCRdb's copy has only in-frame clones and lacks some. The sample consists of around 610,000 clones, 95% to 97% of them appearing once. The material sequenced was naive CD8+ T cells sorted from blood. These receptors all come from a woman under 40 in good health. Each CDR3 is given with its conserved first and last residue. A D gene is named only where the DNA matches it firmly. Not every row has a clone size; where given, it reads once, few, many or a size class.

-,TRBV30,TRBJ2-2,-,12,TGTGCCTGGACCGAGGGGGCCGGGGAGCTGTTTTTT,CAWTEGAGELFF
TRBD2,TRBV29-1,TRBJ2-1,-,15,TGCAGCGTTGAGTGGCGGGAGGGCCCCGGGAGGCGGCAGTTCTTC,CSVEWREGPGRRQFF
-,TRBV4-1,TRBJ1-4,-,14,TGCGCCAGCAGCCAAGTGGGAGAATGGGGAAAACTGTTTTTT,CASSQVGEWGKLFF
-,TRBV27,TRBJ1-1,-,13,TGTGCCAGCAGTTCCGGTCGCAACACTGAAGCTTTCTTT,CASSSGRNTEAFF
TRBD1,TRBV27,TRBJ2-3,-,16,TGTGCCAGCAGCCCTCGGACAGGGGGCGCCCCAGATACGCAGTATTTT,CASSPRTGGAPDTQYF
TRBD1,TRBV15,TRBJ1-2,-,14,TGTGCCACCAGGAAGACAGGGGCCTTCTATGGCTACACCTTC,CATRKTGAFYGYTF
-,TRBV27,TRBJ1-1,-,14,TGTGCCAGCAGTGACCGGGACACTGGCACTGAAGCTTTCTTT,CASSDRDTGTEAFF
-,TRBV28,TRBJ1-2,-,13,TGTGCCAGCTCTAGAGGGGTTCTGAGTGGCTACACCTTC,CASSRGVLSGYTF
-,TRBV30,TRBJ2-2,-,17,TGTGCCTGGAGTGACGGGACTGGCAGGTGGGGCACCGGGGAGCTGTTTTTT,CAWSDGTGRWGTGELFF
TRBD2,TRBV9,TRBJ2-7,-,14,TGTGCCAGCAGCGTTAGCGGGAGAGCCTACGAGCAGTACTTC,CASSVSGRAYEQYF
-,TRBV7-8,TRBJ1-5,-,14,TGTGCCAGCAGCTTGGACCTTAGCAATCAGCCCCAGCATTTT,CASSLDLSNQPQHF
-,TRBV13,TRBJ2-7,-,12,TGTGCCAGCAGCTCTATGGGACTCGAGCAGTACTTC,CASSSMGLEQYF
-,TRBV9,TRBJ2-5,-,13,TGTGCCAGCAGATCGCGGGGAGAGCAGACCCAGTACTTC,CASRSRGEQTQYF
-,TRBV13,TRBJ2-7,-,14,TGTGCCAGCAGCTTAGGGGACAGCTCCTACGAGCAGTACTTC,CASSLGDSSYEQYF
TRBD2,TRBV5-4,TRBJ2-5,-,17,TGTGCCAGCAGCTCGACTAGCGGGAGGGCCCGAAGAGAGACCCAGTACTTC,CASSSTSGRARRETQYF
-,TRBV5-8,TRBJ1-5,-,14,TGTGCCAGCAGCTTGGGGTATAGCAATCAGCCCCAGCATTTT,CASSLGYSNQPQHF
TRBD2,TRBV13,TRBJ2-1,-,15,TGTGCCAGCAGCATACTAGCGGGCTCTTACAATGAGCAGTTCTTC,CASSILAGSYNEQFF
-,TRBV2,TRBJ1-1,-,14,TGTGCCAGAAACCAAATCCAGGGAGGAACTGAAGCTTTCTTT,CARNQIQGGTEAFF
-,TRBV14,TRBJ1-1,-,16,TGTGCCAGCAGCCCCAATCCCGCCCGTCCGGGGACTGAAGCTTTCTTT,CASSPNPARPGTEAFF
TRBD1,TRBV2,TRBJ2-3,-,11,TGTGCCAGCAGTGAAGAGGGGGCGCCGTATTTT,CASSEEGAPYF
-,TRBV19,TRBJ2-1,-,13,TGTGCCAGTAGTATAGATCTTGAGGCCGCCAAGTTCTTC,CASSIDLEAAKFF
-,TRBV4-1,TRBJ2-7,-,13,TGCGCCAGCAGCCAAGCGGTCTCCTACGAGCAGTACTTC,CASSQAVSYEQYF
TRBD1,TRBV5-1,TRBJ2-7,-,16,TGCGCCAGCAGCTCCCCACCGGGACAGGGGGCTCACGAGCAGTACTTC,CASSSPPGQGAHEQYF
-,TRBV5-1,TRBJ1-4,-,14,TGCGCCAGCAGCGCGGGGAAGGGAACGGAAAAACTGTTTTTT,CASSAGKGTEKLFF
TRBD1,TRBV28,TRBJ2-7,-,15,TGTGCCAGCAGAGAATGGACAGGACTTTCCTACGAGCAGTACTTC,CASREWTGLSYEQYF
-,TRBV2,TRBJ1-1,-,14,TGTGCCAGCGAAAACAGAAGGGGCAACACTGAAGCTTTCTTT,CASENRRGNTEAFF
TRBD1,TRBV6-4,TRBJ1-5,-,18,TGTGCCAGCAGAGAACGTGACAGGGGGGTGAAGAGCAATCAGCCCCAGCATTTT,CASRERDRGVKSNQPQHF
-,TRBV2,TRBJ2-3,-,13,TGTGCCAGCAGTGTGGTAAGCACAGATACGCAGTATTTT,CASSVVSTDTQYF
-,TRBV6-5,TRBJ2-5,once,13,TGTGCCAGCAGTTACTCAACATGGGAGACCCAGTACTTC,CASSYSTWETQYF
-,TRBV28,TRBJ1-1,-,13,TGTGCCAGCAGTCCGGGCCCTATGGCTGAAGCTTTCTTT,CASSPGPMAEAFF
-,TRBV5-1,TRBJ2-1,-,14,TGCGCCAGCAGCCCCGATCGGACCTACAATGAGCAGTTCTTC,CASSPDRTYNEQFF
TRBD1,TRBV7-9,TRBJ2-2,-,17,TGTGCCAGCATCTCTGATCCAGGACAGGGGCACACCGGGGAGCTGTTTTTT,CASISDPGQGHTGELFF
-,TRBV21-1,TRBJ2-5,-,15,TGTGCCAGCAACTCCTCAGCGGAGGACGGGGAGACCCAGTACTTC,CASNSSAEDGETQYF
-,TRBV27,TRBJ1-1,-,18,TGTGCCAGCAGTACCACAGGGCCGAGGGAACCCATGAACACTGAAGCTTTCTTT,CASSTTGPREPMNTEAFF
-,TRBV11-1,TRBJ2-7,-,13,TGTGCCAGCAGCTTAGGTGGCCTCTCCGAGCAGTACTTC,CASSLGGLSEQYF
-,TRBV30,TRBJ1-1,-,11,TGTGCCTGGATACAGGGAACTGAAGCTTTCTTT,CAWIQGTEAFF
TRBD1,TRBV5-4,TRBJ2-7,-,14,TGTGCCAGCAGCCCCCGGACAGGGATCTACGAGCAGTACTTC,CASSPRTGIYEQYF
-,TRBV7-2,TRBJ1-2,-,13,TGTGCCAGCAGCGCGAGGACCCTCTATGGCTACACCTTC,CASSARTLYGYTF
-,TRBV28,TRBJ1-2,-,13,TGTGCCAGCAGTTTACCCCCAGAGGATGGCTACACCTTC,CASSLPPEDGYTF
-,TRBV9,TRBJ2-1,-,15,TGTGCCAGCAGCGTAGATATGGGAGCGACGGATGAGCAGTTCTTC,CASSVDMGATDEQFF
TRBD1,TRBV5-6,TRBJ1-2,-,14,TGTGCCAGCAGCTTACAGACAGGGGACTATGGCTACACCTTC,CASSLQTGDYGYTF
-,TRBV7-3,TRBJ2-1,-,17,TGTGCCAGCAGCTTAATTGGAGGGCCAAGCTCCTACAATGAGCAGTTCTTC,CASSLIGGPSSYNEQFF
-,TRBV2,TRBJ1-1,-,11,TGTGCCAGCAACGGGAACACTGAAGCTTTCTTT,CASNGNTEAFF
-,TRBV28,TRBJ1-2,-,15,TGTGCCAGCAGATTGACCGGGACGGCCGGGAGGGGCTACACCTTC,CASRLTGTAGRGYTF
TRBD1,TRBV28,TRBJ2-3,-,15,TGTGCCAGCAGTTTATACGGACAGGGGACAGATACGCAGTATTTT,CASSLYGQGTDTQYF
-,TRBV7-9,TRBJ2-7,once,15,TGTGCCAGCAGCCAGGGGTTAGGACCGACCTACGAGCAGTACTTC,CASSQGLGPTYEQYF
TRBD2,TRBV7-9,TRBJ2-2,-,15,TGTGCCAGCAGCGCAACGATAGCGGGAATCGGGGAGCTGTTTTTT,CASSATIAGIGELFF
TRBD2,TRBV27,TRBJ2-7,-,16,TGTGCCAGCAGTTTATCGAGCGCGGGAGGATCCTACGAGCAGTACTTC,CASSLSSAGGSYEQYF
-,TRBV21-1,TRBJ2-2,-,19,TGTGCCAGCAGCAACGAGCCGGGAGCTAGCGGGATCAACACCGGGGAGCTGTTTTTT,CASSNEPGASGINTGELFF
TRBD2,TRBV5-6,TRBJ2-7,once,16,TGTGCCAGCAGCTTGGGACTAGCGGAAATCTCCTACGAGCAGTACTTC,CASSLGLAEISYEQYF
-,TRBV6-6,TRBJ1-1,-,13,TGTGCCAGCAGTTATGGGGGAACAACTGAAGCTTTCTTT,CASSYGGTTEAFF
-,TRBV19,TRBJ1-5,-,17,TGTGCCAGTAGTATAGATCTAGCAGGCTATAGCAATCAGCCCCAGCATTTT,CASSIDLAGYSNQPQHF
TRBD2,TRBV4-1,TRBJ2-7,-,16,TGCGCCAGCAGCCAAGAACCTAGCGGGAGAAGTTACGAGCAGTACTTC,CASSQEPSGRSYEQYF
TRBD2,TRBV28,TRBJ2-5,-,19,TGTGCCAGCAGTTACCCCGACTCTGAACAGCGGGAGGGTCAAGAGACCCAGTACTTC,CASSYPDSEQREGQETQYF